The TCR beta chain under discussion was sequenced for a study of glioma-infiltrating T cells after dendritic cell vaccination. Isocitrate dehydrogenase mutation was absent in all glioblastoma patients. Germline V lookup: CDR1 SGHDT, CDR2 YYEEEE. V was shortened by 2 bases and J by 4 bases, with 12 bases between the two germline ends. There are 15 residues in the CDR3. TCRdb keeps only in-frame clones here, not all; method: immunoSEQ multiplex PCR. The repertoire has about 570 clones, approximately 85% of them found once; the top ten carry approximately 9.1%. The V gene is TRBV5-6, the J gene TRBJ1-4; D is uncertain. The material sequenced was tumor tissue, taken before dendritic cell vaccination. The sequence came from a human donor with glioblastoma. The CDR3 here is CASSFPSGLNEKLFF. For the CDR3, the DNA is TGTGCCAGCAGCTTTCCCTCAGGACTTAATGAAAAACTGTTTTTT.